The 23 T cell receptor beta chains below were found in one sample sequenced in a study of cytomegalovirus exposure and HLA in healthy donors. Data came from immunoSEQ multiplex PCR; TCRdb stores just in-frame clones and leaves some out. Of over 150,000 clones detected, less than 95% appear once; the ten largest clones hold roughly 3%. The sequencing sample was made of PBMCs. These receptors came from a woman aged 18-35 years in good health and CMV-seropositive.

The chain couples TRBV7-8 to TRBJ2-5; 8 positions match TRBD1. The CDR3 is 16 residues long. Germline V gene sequence: CDR1 SGHVS, CDR2 FQNEAQ. The trim removed 6 bases at V and 2 bases at J, leaving 11 bases unmatched. CDR3: CASRLPPGQAQETQYF. The CDR3, as DNA: TGTGCCAGCAGACTTCCCCCGGGACAGGCTCAAGAGACCCAGTACTTC.

The CDR3 DNA sequence: TGTGCCAGCTCACTCCTGGACAGCGAGCAGTACTTC. Amino acid sequence: CASSLLDSEQYF. This rearrangement joins TRBV18 to TRBJ2-7; a possible D gene is TRBD1 (6 bases). This CDR3 contains 12 residues. With 4 bases removed from V and 6 bases from J, the gap between germline ends came to 10 bases. The germline gives CDR1 KGHSH, CDR2 LQKENI.

This sequence joins TRBV9 and TRBJ2-5, with 8 positions matching TRBD2. This CDR3 contains 16 residues. V shed 3 bases and J 2 bases; nucleotides not matched to a gene: 9. Germline lookup yields CDR1 SGDLS and CDR2 YYNGEE. The CDR3 DNA is TGTGCCAGCAGCGCAACCCAAGGACTAGCTCAAGAGACCCAGTACTTC. Residues: CASSATQGLAQETQYF.

V is TRBV6-5 and J is TRBJ1-2; 8 nucleotides line up with TRBD1. CDR3 length: 14 residues. Looked up from germline, CDR1 is MNHEY and CDR2 is SVGAGI. V shed 6 bases, J shed 8 bases, and the junction held 11 bases outside the gene matches. The chain's CDR3 is CASSNTRTGYGYTF. The CDR3 DNA reads as TGTGCCAGCAGCAACACGAGGACAGGGTACGGCTACACCTTC.

This rearrangement joins TRBV21-1 to TRBJ1-2. TRBV21-1 is a pseudogene. This CDR3 spans 13 amino acids. CDR3 residues: CASSTRAAGGYTF. DNA of the CDR3: TGTGCCAGCAGCACGAGGGCCGCTGGTGGCTACACCTTC.

The genes are TRBV10-1 and TRBJ2-3; 8 bases align to TRBD2. The germline gives CDR1 WNHNN, CDR2 SYGVQD (reference sequence). This CDR3 has 18 amino acids. V trimming: 1 base; J trimming: 1 base; junction bases outside the gene matches: 10. The chain's CDR3 is CASSEYWWTSRRTDTQYF. DNA for the CDR3: TGCGCCAGCAGTGAGTATTGGTGGACTAGCAGGCGCACAGATACGCAGTATTTT.

The rearrangement links TRBV11-2 to TRBJ2-7; D gene unclear. The CDR3 is 11 amino acids. Germline loops: CDR1 SGHAT, CDR2 FQNNGV. The V end lost 5 bases, the J end lost 4 bases, and 6 bases lay between the germline ends. The CDR3 reads CASSLRYEQYF. CDR3 in DNA: TGTGCCAGCAGCCTCCGGTACGAGCAGTACTTC. Complete variable domain (other parts from reference TRBV11-2 and TRBJ2-7): EAGVAQSPRYKIIEKRQSVAFWCNPISGHATLYWYQQILGQGPKLLIQFQNNGVVDDSQLPKDRFSAERLKGVDSTLKIQPAKLEDSAVYLCASSLRYEQYFGPGTRLTVT.

The V gene is TRBV5-1, the J gene TRBJ2-3; TRBD1 might be the D (6 bases). V was shortened by 4 bases and J by 3 bases, with 15 bases between the two germline ends. Germline V CDR1 and CDR2: SGHRS, YFSETQ. The CDR3 runs to 15 residues. CDR3 nucleotides: TGCGCCAGCAGCACCGGGACAATACTTACAGATACGCAGTATTTT. Protein: CASSTGTILTDTQYF. Filled out from reference TRBV5-1 and TRBJ2-3, the complete variable domain reads KAGVTQTPRYLIKTRGQQVTLSCSPISGHRSVSWYQQTPGQGLQFLFEYFSETQRNKGNFPGRFSGRQFSNSRSEMNVSTLELGDSALYLCASSTGTILTDTQYFGPGTRLTVL.

The chain uses TRBV2 and TRBJ2-2, with D perhaps matching TRBD2 (5 bases). The CDR3 spans 14 residues. In germline, CDR1 is SNHLY, CDR2 FYNNEI. V lost 7 bases and J 0 bases, leaving 9 bases between the germline ends. CDR3 residues: CASTGSANTGELFF. The CDR3 bases are TGTGCCAGCACGGGGTCCGCGAACACCGGGGAGCTGTTTTTT.

This chain uses TRBV30 with TRBJ2-1, with a tentative D call TRBD1 (6 bases). The CDR3 loop spans 11 amino acids. The V gene lost 2 bases and the J gene lost 14 bases, with 13 bases spanning the gap. Germline CDR1 is GTSNPN and CDR2 is SVGIG (reference sequence). The CDR3 nucleotides are TGTGCCTGGAGTCTTGGGGGCCAGGAGTTCTTC. Translation: CAWSLGGQEFF.

For the CDR3, the DNA is TGTGCCAGCAGTCCTTCAGGGGGGCATAATTCACCCCTCCACTTT. Translated, it gives CASSPSGGHNSPLHF. This chain connects TRBV11-2 to TRBJ1-6; 7 bases map to TRBD1. After removal of 6 bases from V and 5 bases from J, the junction contained 7 bases not matched to a gene. The CDR3 spans 15 residues. Per the germline V gene, CDR1 is SGHAT and CDR2 is FQNNGV.

The J gene is TRBJ2-7, the V gene TRBV27, with TRBD1 matching over 8 bases. V gave up 6 bases and J gave up 6 bases; unmatched junction bases: 13. The length of the CDR3 is 15 residues. Looked up from germline, CDR1 is MNHEY and CDR2 is SMNVEV (reference sequence). CDR3 region: CASSTRGKQGGEQYF. Written as DNA, the CDR3 is TGTGCCAGCAGCACCAGGGGGAAACAGGGGGGCGAGCAGTACTTC.

This clone was seen only once. The chain couples TRBV9 to TRBJ2-5; a possible D gene is TRBD1 (6 bases). V lost 0 bases and J 1 base, leaving 16 bases between the germline ends. Germline V gene lookup returns CDR1 SGDLS and CDR2 YYNGEE. CDR3 length: 17 residues. CDR3 loop: CASSVALAGASQETQYF. In DNA form, the CDR3 reads TGTGCCAGCAGCGTAGCCCTGGCAGGGGCATCCCAAGAGACCCAGTACTTC.

The chain carries TRBV5-1 and TRBJ2-5; TRBD2 aligns across 12 bases. V was pared by 0 bases and J by 5 bases, with 5 bases of the junction left unmatched. From germline, CDR1 is SGHRS and CDR2 YFSETQ. The CDR3 consists of 16 residues. CDR3 loop: CASSLEASGGAETQYF. CDR3 sequence (DNA): TGCGCCAGCAGCTTGGAGGCTAGCGGGGGGGCGGAGACCCAGTACTTC.

The chain has TRBV11-2 and TRBJ2-1, with 9 positions matching TRBD1. The germline gives CDR1 SGHAT, CDR2 FQNNGV. The CDR3 runs 15 residues. With V trimmed by 4 bases and J by 4 bases, 5 bases remained unmatched. CDR3 region: CASSYPGQGYNEQFF. CDR3 bases: TGTGCCAGCAGCTACCCGGGACAGGGTTACAATGAGCAGTTCTTC. Full variable domain (outside the CDR3, taken from reference TRBV11-2 and TRBJ2-1): EAGVAQSPRYKIIEKRQSVAFWCNPISGHATLYWYQQILGQGPKLLIQFQNNGVVDDSQLPKDRFSAERLKGVDSTLKIQPAKLEDSAVYLCASSYPGQGYNEQFFGPGTRLTVL.

V and J are TRBV5-6 and TRBJ2-1; D may be TRBD2 (5 bases). V lost 2 bases to trimming and J lost 9 bases, with 9 bases between them. Germline-derived CDR1 and CDR2 are SGHDT and YYEEEE. The CDR3 has 12 amino acids. The CDR3 coding sequence is TGTGCCAGCAGCTTCGGGGTGCCTGAGCAGTTCTTC. Protein sequence: CASSFGVPEQFF. Supplemented by reference TRBV5-6 and TRBJ2-1, the full variable domain reads DAGVTQSPTHLIKTRGQQVTLRCSPKSGHDTVSWYQQALGQGPQFIFQYYEEEERQRGNFPDRFSGHQFPNYSSELNVNALLLGDSALYLCASSFGVPEQFFGPGTRLTVL.

This chain uses TRBV10-1 with TRBJ2-7; TRBD1 agrees at 10 bases. V shed 11 bases and J 6 bases; nucleotides not matched to a gene: 10. Germline CDR1 WNHNN, CDR2 SYGVQD (reference sequence). The CDR3 has 13 residues. The DNA of the CDR3 is TGCGCCGGTTGGGGGACAGGGGCTCTCGAGCAGTACTTC. It encodes CAGWGTGALEQYF.

This rearrangement joins TRBV4-1 to TRBJ2-4; D unclear. CDR3 length equals 15 residues. V lost 0 bases and J lost 0, with 6 bases in between. The germline V gene encodes CDR1 MGHRA and CDR2 YSYEKL. The CDR3 region has the DNA TGCGCCAGCAGCCAAGATGTTCTAGCCAAAAACATTCAGTACTTC. Amino acids: CASSQDVLAKNIQYF.

The CDR3 DNA is TGTGCCAGCTCCAAGAGGGCTCAGAGCGTGACTGGAAACACCATATATTTT. Protein: CASSKRAQSVTGNTIYF. This chain links TRBV9 with TRBJ1-3; no reliable D call. Germline V CDR1 and CDR2: SGDLS, YYNGEE. Trimming took off 7 bases at V and 2 bases at J, with 22 bases between the two ends. This CDR3 spans 17 amino acids.

V is TRBV6-4 and J is TRBJ1-5; tentative D call: TRBD1 (6 bases). The CDR3 consists of 16 residues. The V and J ends lost 2 bases and 7 bases respectively, with 18 bases between them. The V gene's germline CDR1 is MRHNA and CDR2 SNTAGT. The CDR3 coding sequence is TGTGCCAGCAGTGACGCGGACAGAAGTGGTTCGCAGCCCCAGCATTTT. This sequence encodes CASSDADRSGSQPQHF.

The genes are TRBV30 and TRBJ2-2; 8 positions match TRBD1. CDR3 length: 12 residues. Germline V lookup: CDR1 GTSNPN, CDR2 SVGIG (reference sequence). With V trimmed by 7 bases and J by 7 bases, 5 bases remained unmatched. This CDR3 is CASGQGDGELFF. The CDR3 DNA reads TGTGCCTCCGGACAGGGAGACGGGGAGCTGTTTTTT.

This chain joins TRBV10-3 and TRBJ2-2, with 8 bases aligning to TRBD2. V gave up 8 bases and J gave up 9 bases; unmatched junction bases: 17. The CDR3 length is 16 residues. The germline V gene has CDR1 ENHRY and CDR2 SYGVKD. The chain's CDR3 is CAICSDGGAHSWELFF. CDR3 coding DNA: TGTGCCATCTGCTCGGACGGGGGGGCACATTCATGGGAGCTGTTTTTT.

J is TRBJ2-5 and V is TRBV6-5; 9 nucleotides agree with TRBD2. V shed 6 bases and J 7 bases; nucleotides not matched to a gene: 12. Germline CDR1 is MNHEY and CDR2 is SVGAGI. The CDR3 is made up of 15 amino acids. CDR3: CASSAGAGGSGTQYF. DNA of the CDR3: TGTGCCAGCAGCGCTGGGGCGGGAGGGTCAGGGACCCAGTACTTC.